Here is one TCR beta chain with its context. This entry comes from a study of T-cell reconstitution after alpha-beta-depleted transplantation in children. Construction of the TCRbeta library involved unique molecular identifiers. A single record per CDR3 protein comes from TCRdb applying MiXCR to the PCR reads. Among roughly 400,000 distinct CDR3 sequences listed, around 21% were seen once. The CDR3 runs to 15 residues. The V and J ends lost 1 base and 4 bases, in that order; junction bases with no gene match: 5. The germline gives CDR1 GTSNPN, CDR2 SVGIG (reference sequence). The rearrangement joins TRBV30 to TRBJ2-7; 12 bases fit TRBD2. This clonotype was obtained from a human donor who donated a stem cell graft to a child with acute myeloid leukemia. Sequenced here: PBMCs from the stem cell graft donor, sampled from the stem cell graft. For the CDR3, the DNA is TGTGCCTGGAGTGCCCCGACTAGCGGGAGATACGAGCAGTACTTC. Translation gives CAWSAPTSGRYEQYF. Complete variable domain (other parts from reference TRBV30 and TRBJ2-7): SQTIHQWPATLVQPVGSPLSLECTVEGTSNPNLYWYRQAAGRGLQLLFYSVGIGQISSEVPQNLSASRPQDRQFILSSKKLLLSDSGFYLCAWSAPTSGRYEQYFGPGTRLTVT.